A selection of T cell receptor beta chains follows, all from one sample in a study of T cells in Graves' hyperthyroidism and ophthalmopathy. From the multiplex PCR reads, TCRdb called clonotypes with MiXCR, one entry per CDR3 protein. The table records hundreds of thousands of distinct CDR3 sequences, roughly 15% of them present only once. The sequencing sample was made of blood. The receptors were sampled from a woman aged 35 to 49 with Graves' ophthalmopathy. Each CDR3 is given with its conserved first and last residue. The order of the fields is clone size, V gene, J gene, D gene, CDR3 DNA, CDR3 protein. The D gene is left open where the match is weak. Where a row states a size, it is once, few, many or the class of an expanded clone; other rows omit it.

abundance: many; v_gene: TRBV11-3; j_gene: TRBJ2-5; d_gene: .; CDR3nt: TGTGCCAGCAGCCAGTTCCCGGGAGAGACCCAGTACTTC; CDR3aa: CASSQFPGETQYF
abundance: few; v_gene: TRBV6-2/TRBV6-3; j_gene: TRBJ2-7; d_gene: TRBD2; CDR3nt: TGTGCCAGCAGTTACCCTCCGGCTAGCGGGTTCGGCTACGAGCAGTACTTC; CDR3aa: CASSYPPASGFGYEQYF
abundance: many; v_gene: TRBV15; j_gene: TRBJ2-7; d_gene: .; CDR3nt: TGTGCCACCAGCACCGACTACGGGGAGTACGAGCAGTACTTC; CDR3aa: CATSTDYGEYEQYF
abundance: many; v_gene: TRBV12-3/TRBV12-4; j_gene: TRBJ1-1; d_gene: .; CDR3nt: TGTGCCAGCAGTTTGAAGAAGGAAGCTTTCTTT; CDR3aa: CASSLKKEAFF
abundance: many; v_gene: TRBV28; j_gene: TRBJ1-5; d_gene: .; CDR3nt: TGTGCCAGCGTACAGGGTTCGGTCAATCAGCCCCAGCATTTT; CDR3aa: CASVQGSVNQPQHF
abundance: many; v_gene: TRBV11-2; j_gene: TRBJ1-1; d_gene: .; CDR3nt: TGTGCCAGCAGCCGGGGCGATGACACTGAAGCTTTCTTT; CDR3aa: CASSRGDDTEAFF
abundance: many; v_gene: TRBV6-2/TRBV6-3; j_gene: TRBJ2-7; d_gene: .; CDR3nt: TGTGCCAGCAGTTACTCGAGCGGGTCCCCCTACGAGCAGTACTTC; CDR3aa: CASSYSSGSPYEQYF
abundance: few; v_gene: TRBV5-5; j_gene: TRBJ1-1; d_gene: TRBD1; CDR3nt: TGTGCCAGCAGCGCCCCGGACAGGGCGGGTGGCACTGAAGCTTTCTTT; CDR3aa: CASSAPDRAGGTEAFF
abundance: once; v_gene: TRBV6-2/TRBV6-3; j_gene: TRBJ2-7; d_gene: TRBD1; CDR3nt: TGTGCCAGCAGGTTACAGGGGCTCGACTACGAGCAGTACTTC; CDR3aa: CASRLQGLDYEQYF
abundance: .; v_gene: TRBV4-2; j_gene: TRBJ2-7; d_gene: TRBD2; CDR3nt: TGTGCCAGCAGCCAAGGGACTAGCGGCTACGAGCAGTACTTC; CDR3aa: CASSQGTSGYEQYF
abundance: few; v_gene: TRBV29-1; j_gene: TRBJ2-7; d_gene: .; CDR3nt: TGCAGCGCCTGGGCCCTTTCCTACGAGCAGTACTTC; CDR3aa: CSAWALSYEQYF
abundance: few; v_gene: TRBV29-1; j_gene: TRBJ2-7; d_gene: .; CDR3nt: TGCAGCGTTGAATTCCGAGCCTACGAGCAGTACTTC; CDR3aa: CSVEFRAYEQYF
abundance: .; v_gene: TRBV19; j_gene: TRBJ2-7; d_gene: .; CDR3nt: TGTGCCAGTAGTACCGATGGAGGGGCCACCTACGAGCAGTACTTC; CDR3aa: CASSTDGGATYEQYF
abundance: many; v_gene: TRBV29-1; j_gene: TRBJ1-2; d_gene: TRBD1; CDR3nt: TGCAGCGTTGCGGGACAGCTGTATGGCTACACCTTC; CDR3aa: CSVAGQLYGYTF
abundance: few; v_gene: TRBV12-3/TRBV12-4; j_gene: TRBJ2-3; d_gene: .; CDR3nt: TGTGCCAGCAGTTCAGCAGTGAGGCAGTATTTT; CDR3aa: CASSSAVRQYF
abundance: many; v_gene: TRBV7-2; j_gene: TRBJ2-2; d_gene: .; CDR3nt: TGTGCCAGCAGGCCCGACCTGAACACCGGGGAGCTGTTTTTT; CDR3aa: CASRPDLNTGELFF
abundance: many; v_gene: TRBV15; j_gene: TRBJ1-5; d_gene: .; CDR3nt: TGTGCCACCAGCAGAGAAGGCGGTGCGGGTAATCAGCCCCAGCATTTT; CDR3aa: CATSREGGAGNQPQHF
abundance: many; v_gene: TRBV12-3/TRBV12-4; j_gene: TRBJ2-7; d_gene: TRBD2; CDR3nt: TGTGCCAGCAGGGATACTAGCGGCTCCTACGAGCAGTACTTC; CDR3aa: CASRDTSGSYEQYF
abundance: many; v_gene: TRBV6-2/TRBV6-3; j_gene: TRBJ1-1; d_gene: TRBD1; CDR3nt: TGTGCCAGCAGTGGGCAGGGGGCGTATGTGATCACTGAAGCTTTCTTT; CDR3aa: CASSGQGAYVITEAFF
abundance: few; v_gene: TRBV9; j_gene: TRBJ2-7; d_gene: TRBD2; CDR3nt: TGTGCCAGCAGCGTAGCTAGCGGGAAGTCCTACGAGCAGTACTTC; CDR3aa: CASSVASGKSYEQYF
abundance: many; v_gene: TRBV6-5; j_gene: TRBJ1-1; d_gene: .; CDR3nt: TGTGCCAGCACGTCGACCGGGGGGGGGAACACTGAAGCTTTCTTT; CDR3aa: CASTSTGGGNTEAFF
abundance: many; v_gene: TRBV12-3/TRBV12-4; j_gene: TRBJ1-6; d_gene: .; CDR3nt: TGTGCCAGCAGCTTAGATTCGGGCGCCTATAATTCACCCCTCCACTTT; CDR3aa: CASSLDSGAYNSPLHF
abundance: .; v_gene: TRBV30; j_gene: TRBJ2-7; d_gene: .; CDR3nt: TGTGCCTGGAGGCGAAGCTCCTACGAGCAGTACTTC; CDR3aa: CAWRRSSYEQYF
abundance: once; v_gene: TRBV28; j_gene: TRBJ1-1; d_gene: TRBD1; CDR3nt: TGTGCCAGCAGTGATCGACAGGGGTTGAACACTGAAGCTTTCTTT; CDR3aa: CASSDRQGLNTEAFF
abundance: many; v_gene: TRBV28; j_gene: TRBJ1-1; d_gene: .; CDR3nt: TGTGCCAGCAGTTTAGCAGGATCCACTGAAGCTTTCTTT; CDR3aa: CASSLAGSTEAFF
abundance: many; v_gene: TRBV6-5; j_gene: TRBJ2-3; d_gene: TRBD1; CDR3nt: TGTGCCAGCAGTTGGACAGGGGGCACAGATACGCAGTATTTT; CDR3aa: CASSWTGGTDTQYF
abundance: many; v_gene: TRBV12-3/TRBV12-4; j_gene: TRBJ1-1; d_gene: .; CDR3nt: TGTGCCAGCAGTTTTATGGGATTGGGCACTGAAGCTTTCTTT; CDR3aa: CASSFMGLGTEAFF
abundance: few; v_gene: TRBV6-1; j_gene: TRBJ2-3; d_gene: TRBD2; CDR3nt: TGTGCCAGCAGTGATAGCGGGATGGCGGCAGATACGCAGTATTTT; CDR3aa: CASSDSGMAADTQYF
abundance: .; v_gene: TRBV29-1; j_gene: TRBJ2-7; d_gene: TRBD2; CDR3nt: TGCAGCGTTGAACAAGTAGCGGGAGTTCCCCACGAGCAGTACTTC; CDR3aa: CSVEQVAGVPHEQYF
abundance: many; v_gene: TRBV19; j_gene: TRBJ2-2; d_gene: TRBD1; CDR3nt: TGTGCCAGTAGTATCGTTGACAGGGACACCGGGGAGCTGTTTTTT; CDR3aa: CASSIVDRDTGELFF
abundance: many; v_gene: TRBV15; j_gene: TRBJ2-2; d_gene: TRBD1; CDR3nt: TGTGCCACCAGCGTGGACAGGGGTCCCTCGGGCACCGGGGAGCTGTTTTTT; CDR3aa: CATSVDRGPSGTGELFF
abundance: .; v_gene: TRBV6-1; j_gene: TRBJ1-1; d_gene: .; CDR3nt: TGTGCCAGCAGCGATGGCCCCATTAAGACTGAAGCTTTCTTT; CDR3aa: CASSDGPIKTEAFF
abundance: .; v_gene: TRBV24-1; j_gene: TRBJ2-5; d_gene: .; CDR3nt: TGTGCCACCAGTGATTTCCGGGGACCCCAAGAGACCCAGTACTTC; CDR3aa: CATSDFRGPQETQYF
abundance: few; v_gene: TRBV6-2/TRBV6-3; j_gene: TRBJ2-7; d_gene: TRBD1; CDR3nt: TGTGCCAGCAATCCAGGGGGCCCCTACTACGAGCAGTACTTC; CDR3aa: CASNPGGPYYEQYF
abundance: .; v_gene: TRBV6-2/TRBV6-3; j_gene: TRBJ2-7; d_gene: TRBD2; CDR3nt: TGTGCCAGCAGTTCGCTCGGTACGAGGATAGCGGGACTCCCCTACGAGCAGTACTTC; CDR3aa: CASSSLGTRIAGLPYEQYF
abundance: many; v_gene: TRBV2; j_gene: TRBJ1-1; d_gene: .; CDR3nt: TGTGCCAGCAACCCGGGAGCCCTGAAAATCGGAGCTTTCTTT; CDR3aa: CASNPGALKIGAFF